What follows is one T cell receptor beta chain and its context. The antigen remains unidentified. Germline V gives CDR1 SEHNR, CDR2 FQNEAQ (reference sequence). Trimming stripped 6 bases from V and 7 bases from J, with 12 bases between. The CDR3 loop spans 12 amino acids. This record comes from a study of cytomegalovirus exposure and HLA in healthy donors. The PCR contained 60 Vbeta and 13 Jbeta primers. Measured with immunoSEQ multiplex PCR; TCRdb has only the in-frame clones, and not every one. This table has approximately 160,000 clones, approximately 78% appearing once. General study points: Later analysis identified a missense DCLRE1C variant that was linked to TCR beta V- and J-gene trimming. Several top significant clusters appeared, in a later analysis, to be linked to common viral pathogens.

The gene calls are TRBV7-9 and TRBJ2-5; possibly TRBD2 for D (6 bases). The specimen sequenced was PBMCs. The TCR originated in a girl aged 2 to 9 in good health and CMV-seropositive. In DNA form, the CDR3 reads TGTGCCAGCAGGGGGCGGGGAGGGACCCAGTACTTC. Its protein product is CASRGRGGTQYF.